One and the same sample provided the 15 T cell receptor beta chains below, sequenced in a study of blood T cell repertoires in COVID-19. Clones were sequenced by immunoSEQ multiplex PCR, and TCRdb holds only the in-frame ones, with some missing. Altogether some 400,000 clones are present, over 75% being singletons, with the ten largest covering roughly 10%. Sequencing was carried out using peripheral blood. These receptors came from a woman aged 25 to 45 with COVID-19, enrolled during active disease.

The genes are TRBV6-5 and TRBJ1-4, with D possibly TRBD1 on 6 matching bases. V was clipped by 5 bases and J by 8 bases, with 12 bases between them. Germline CDR1 and CDR2: MNHEY and SVGAGI. This CDR3 is built from 13 residues. The CDR3 region has the DNA TGTGCCAGCAGTCACAGGGATGGGGAAAAACTGTTTTTT. Residues: CASSHRDGEKLFF.

V is TRBV28 and J is TRBJ2-3, with D uncertain. V lost 1 base and J 4 bases, leaving 12 bases between the germline ends. The V gene's germline CDR1 is MDHEN and CDR2 SYDVKM. The CDR3 has 15 residues. Written as DNA, the CDR3 is TGTGCCAGCAGTTTATCGACACCTGTTGCAGATACGCAGTATTTT. Translated, it gives CASSLSTPVADTQYF.

This chain uses TRBV27 with TRBJ2-1; 13 bases agree with TRBD2. Trimming at V came to 4 bases and at J to 8 bases, leaving 11 bases not matched to a gene. CDR1 and CDR2 from the germline V gene are MNHEY and SMNVEV (reference sequence). The CDR3 totals 17 residues. The CDR3 reads CASSSSSGTSGMHEQFF. CDR3 in DNA: TGTGCCAGCAGTTCTTCATCCGGGACTAGCGGGATGCATGAGCAGTTCTTC.

This sequence joins TRBV5-1 and TRBJ2-5, with D possibly being TRBD1 (5 bases). This CDR3 comprises 15 residues. The V gene's germline CDR1 is SGHRS and CDR2 YFSETQ. V was shortened by 0 bases and J by 5 bases, with 14 bases between the two germline ends. The CDR3 here is CASSLGGSLGETQYF. The CDR3 coding sequence is TGCGCCAGCAGCTTGGGGGGCTCCCTCGGGGAGACCCAGTACTTC.

The genes are TRBV30 and TRBJ2-7; 10 bases fit TRBD2. Germline V CDR1 and CDR2: GTSNPN, SVGIG (reference sequence). The CDR3 totals 15 residues. J gave up 3 bases and V 0 bases, and 5 bases lay outside the gene matches. The CDR3 spells CAWSVSLAGDYEQYF. The CDR3 DNA is TGTGCCTGGAGTGTAAGTCTAGCGGGAGACTACGAGCAGTACTTC. The full variable domain, its missing parts supplied by reference TRBV30 and TRBJ2-7, is SQTIHQWPATLVQPVGSPLSLECTVEGTSNPNLYWYRQAAGRGLQLLFYSVGIGQISSEVPQNLSASRPQDRQFILSSKKLLLSDSGFYLCAWSVSLAGDYEQYFGPGTRLTVT.

The chain couples TRBV29-1 to TRBJ2-7; D gene uncertain. V dropped 5 bases and J dropped 1 base, with 9 bases sitting between them. The CDR3 loop spans 12 amino acids. Germline lookup yields CDR1 SQVTM and CDR2 ANQGSEA. In nucleotides, the CDR3 is TGCAGCGTTTTTTTAGAGTCCTACGAGCAGTACTTC. It specifies CSVFLESYEQYF.

The gene calls are TRBV7-3 and TRBJ2-7, with TRBD1 as a possible D gene (5 bases). Germline-derived CDR1 and CDR2 are SGHTA and FQGTGA. Between the trimmed V and J ends, which lost 5 bases and 4 bases, there was a span of 12 bases. This CDR3 has 13 residues. DNA of the CDR3: TGTGCCAGCAGCCCTGGACAACCTTACGAGCAGTACTTC. It encodes CASSPGQPYEQYF. Combining the CDR3 with reference TRBV7-3 and TRBJ2-7 gives the whole variable domain GAGVSQTPSNKVTEKGKYVELRCDPISGHTALYWYRQSLGQGPEFLIYFQGTGAADDSGLPNDRFFAVRPEGSVSTLKIQRTERGDSAVYLCASSPGQPYEQYFGPGTRLTVT.

This clone appeared once. The rearrangement joins TRBV19 to TRBJ2-7, with a weak D call TRBD1 (5 bases). CDR3 size: 17 residues. Trimming removed 3 bases from V and 7 bases from J, with 25 bases in between. Looked up from germline, CDR1 is LNHDA and CDR2 is SQIVND (reference sequence). Here the CDR3 DNA reads TGTGCCAGTAGTATTAATCCCAAGCAGGGTAGGGTGCGGGAGCAGTACTTC. Translated, it gives CASSINPKQGRVREQYF.

The gene calls are TRBV7-6 and TRBJ2-1, with 8 nucleotides matching TRBD1. This CDR3 has 18 amino acids. The germline V gene has CDR1 SGHVS and CDR2 FNYEAQ. V lost 5 bases to trimming and J lost 3 bases; unmatched junction nucleotides: 15. The CDR3 DNA follows: TGTGCCAGCAGCGGCGGCCCCGACAGGGGTCGGGGCTACAATGAGCAGTTCTTC. It encodes CASSGGPDRGRGYNEQFF.

V is TRBV4-1 and J is TRBJ2-7; 7 bases are shared with TRBD2. Germline V CDR1 and CDR2: MGHRA, YSYEKL. The CDR3 covers 15 residues. V lost 0 bases and J lost 5; bases outside the gene matches: 7. CDR3 residues: CASSQDPREGNEQYF. In nucleotides, the CDR3 is TGCGCCAGCAGCCAAGATCCCAGGGAGGGAAACGAGCAGTACTTC.

CDR3 coding DNA: TGTGCCAGCAGCCGCCCCGGGGAGAGAGCCAAAAACATTCAGTACTTC. It translates to CASSRPGERAKNIQYF. The chain combines TRBV28 with TRBJ2-4; D perhaps matches TRBD2 (5 bases). Germline V CDR1 and CDR2: MDHEN, SYDVKM. This CDR3 is 16 amino acids long. V lost 6 bases to trimming and J lost 0 bases, with 15 bases between them.

In the case of this clone: The junction shows a germline mismatch at one end, possibly a read error. The chain employs TRBV30 and TRBJ2-4; D gene ambiguous. The CDR3 is made up of 11 amino acids. Germline-derived CDR1 and CDR2 are GTSNPN and SVGIG (reference sequence). The CDR3 DNA is TGTGCCTGGCATCTAGGAAACACTCAGTACTTC. It codes for CAWHLGNTQYF.

CDR3 amino acids: CASSPSGMLNTEAFF. The CDR3 coding sequence is TGCGCCAGCAGCCCGAGCGGAATGTTGAACACTGAAGCTTTCTTT. This rearrangement joins TRBV5-1 to TRBJ1-1; D gene unclear. The CDR3 runs to 15 residues. From germline, CDR1 is SGHRS and CDR2 YFSETQ. V lost 4 bases and J lost 0, with 13 bases in between.

The rearrangement uses TRBV5-1 and TRBJ2-1, with 9 bases fitting TRBD1. V trimming: 2 bases; J trimming: 8 bases; junction bases outside the gene matches: 5. This CDR3 has 14 amino acids. The germline gives CDR1 SGHRS, CDR2 YFSETQ. CDR3 in amino acids: CASSFRDRVYEQFF. CDR3 DNA: TGCGCCAGCAGCTTCCGGGACAGGGTCTATGAGCAGTTCTTC.

V is TRBV11-2 and J is TRBJ1-1; a possible D gene is TRBD1 (5 bases). Germline CDR1 and CDR2: SGHAT and FQNNGV. The CDR3 length is 15 residues. Trimming removed 7 bases from V and 6 bases from J, with 21 bases in between. This CDR3 is CASTRGALMDSEAFF. DNA for the CDR3: TGTGCCAGCACCCGTGGGGCATTGATGGATTCTGAAGCTTTCTTT.